Below are 18 T cell receptor beta chains sequenced from a single sample in a study of blood T cell repertoires in COVID-19. Produced via immunoSEQ multiplex PCR; TCRdb's table is partial and in-frame only. This repertoire shows about 270,000 clones, approximately 87% found once; its top ten account for 7.5% to 9%. Input material: peripheral blood. The source of these receptors is a human donor in a cohort sampled during active COVID-19.

The CDR3 protein is CASSLGQGVYHF. CDR3 DNA: TGTGCCAGCAGTCTTGGACAGGGCGTATACCACTTT. V usage is TRBV6-5 and J usage is TRBJ1-6; 8 bases map to TRBD1. The trim removed 5 bases at V and 18 bases at J, leaving 9 bases unmatched. The CDR3 totals 12 residues. Germline CDR1 MNHEY, CDR2 SVGAGI.

This clone was observed once. Other DNA sequences from this sample encode an identical CDR3 as well. The CDR3 loop reads CASSLGQSGNTIYF. For the CDR3, the DNA is TGTGCCAGCAGCCTGGGACAGTCTGGAAACACCATATATTTT. V is TRBV3-1 (or the pseudogene TRBV3-2) and J is TRBJ1-3; 7 positions agree with TRBD1. The CDR3 loop spans 14 amino acids. CDR1 and CDR2 (germline): LGHDT, YNNKEL (reference sequence). V was pared by 4 bases and J by 1 base, with 1 base of the junction left unmatched.

The CDR3 DNA sequence: TGTGCCAGCAGCCGGGGTTTGAATGAAAAACTGTTTTTT. As protein: CASSRGLNEKLFF. The V and J genes are TRBV5-4 and TRBJ1-4; D not resolved. Trimming cost V 4 bases and J 5 bases, with 9 bases left between them. The CDR3 covers 13 residues. Germline V gives CDR1 SGHNT, CDR2 YYREEE (reference sequence).

The chain links TRBV6-1 to TRBJ2-5, with D possibly TRBD2 on 5 matching bases. The length of the CDR3 is 14 residues. V shed 3 bases and J shed 5 bases, with 13 bases lying between them. The germline gives CDR1 MNHNS, CDR2 SASEGT. The CDR3 spells CASSDVAGSETQYF. The DNA for the CDR3 is TGTGCCAGCAGTGACGTTGCGGGCAGCGAGACCCAGTACTTC.

The rearrangement uses TRBV18 and TRBJ1-1; the D gene is possibly TRBD1 (6 bases). CDR1 and CDR2 (germline): KGHSH, LQKENI. CDR3 length equals 15 residues. Trimming cost V 0 bases and J 8 bases, with 16 bases left between them. The CDR3 sequence is CASSPPGSTGKEAFF. As DNA, the CDR3 is TGTGCCAGCTCACCACCGGGATCCACAGGGAAGGAAGCTTTCTTT. Using reference TRBV18 and TRBJ1-1 for the parts outside the CDR3, the full variable domain is NAGVMQNPRHLVRRRGQEARLRCSPMKGHSHVYWYRQLPEEGLKFMVYLQKENIIDESGMPKERFSAEFPKEGPSILRIQQVVRGDSAAYFCASSPPGSTGKEAFFGQGTRLTVV.

The chain is built from TRBV27 and TRBJ2-5, with TRBD2 matching over 9 bases. CDR1 and CDR2 from the germline V gene are MNHEY and SMNVEV (reference sequence). J gave up 3 bases and V 3 bases, and 11 bases lay outside the gene matches. The CDR3 totals 17 residues. CDR3 bases: TGTGCCAGCAGTTTTGCTAGCGGGACTCGTGGGGAAGAGACCCAGTACTTC. It yields the protein CASSFASGTRGEETQYF.

The rearrangement links TRBV6-5 to TRBJ1-2; 9 nucleotides line up with TRBD1. The junction had 2 bases not matched to a gene; V was cut back by 4 bases and J by 2 bases. CDR1 and CDR2 (germline): MNHEY, SVGAGI. The CDR3 totals 14 residues. The chain's CDR3 is CASSSTGGNYGYTF. The CDR3 DNA follows: TGTGCCAGCAGTTCAACAGGGGGCAACTATGGCTACACCTTC.

V is TRBV5-1 and J is TRBJ2-1; 8 bases are shared with TRBD1. The germline CDR1 and CDR2 sequences are SGHRS and YFSETQ. V was clipped by 2 bases and J by 9 bases; unmatched bases: 4. There are 13 residues in the CDR3. CDR3 DNA: TGCGCCAGCAGCTTTCAGGGGGCCGTTGAGCAGTTCTTC. This codes for CASSFQGAVEQFF.

The chain is built from TRBV2 and TRBJ1-5; D gene ambiguous. The V and J ends lost 5 bases and 2 bases respectively, with 10 bases between them. The CDR3 has 14 amino acids. CDR1 and CDR2 (germline): SNHLY, FYNNEI. CDR3 in DNA: TGTGCCAGCAGTCTACCATTGGGCAATCAGCCCCAGCATTTT. This translates into CASSLPLGNQPQHF.

This rearrangement joins TRBV15 to TRBJ1-6; D possibly corresponds to TRBD1 (6 bases). The germline V and J ends were trimmed by 0 bases and 8 bases, with 11 bases remaining between them. Germline V gene sequence: CDR1 LNHNV, CDR2 YYDKDF (reference sequence). The CDR3 loop spans 15 amino acids. CDR3: CATSRDPSGDSPLHF. DNA of the CDR3: TGTGCCACCAGCAGAGATCCATCAGGGGATTCACCCCTCCACTTT.

The chain joins TRBV18 to TRBJ1-2; the match to TRBD1 covers 7 bases. The V and J ends lost 3 bases and 2 bases, in that order; junction bases with no gene match: 3. CDR1 is KGHSH and CDR2 is LQKENI in the germline V gene. This CDR3 has 14 amino acids. The CDR3 loop is CASSPGQSNYGYTF. For the CDR3, the DNA is TGTGCCAGCTCACCGGGACAGTCCAACTATGGCTACACCTTC.

The J gene is TRBJ2-2, the V gene TRBV10-3; the D gene is possibly TRBD1 (6 bases). The CDR3 loop spans 14 amino acids. The V end lost 6 bases, the J end lost 3 bases, and 11 bases lay between the germline ends. In germline, CDR1 is ENHRY, CDR2 SYGVKD. This CDR3 is CAIRDSGYTGELFF. The CDR3 DNA reads as TGTGCCATCAGGGACAGCGGCTACACCGGGGAGCTGTTTTTT.

The CDR3 sequence: CASSRGGAQETQYF. The CDR3 DNA reads TGTGCCAGTAGCCGCGGCGGGGCACAAGAGACCCAGTACTTC. The rearrangement joins TRBV6-2 or TRBV6-3 to TRBJ2-5; tentative D call: TRBD2 (6 bases). Germline CDR1 MNHEY, CDR2 SVGEGT. CDR3 size: 14 residues. Trimming shortened V by 9 bases and J by 2 bases, and 16 bases separated the two germline ends.

The chain combines TRBV2 with TRBJ1-3; 8 positions agree with TRBD1. V dropped 8 bases and J dropped 4; count of bases not matched to a gene: 7. Germline CDR1 SNHLY, CDR2 FYNNEI. There are 14 residues in the CDR3. CDR3 region: CASQDRAGGNTIYF. The CDR3 DNA is TGTGCCAGCCAGGACAGGGCCGGGGGAAACACCATATATTTT.

The gene calls are TRBV18 and TRBJ2-3; 9 bases are a match to TRBD2. The ends lost 4 bases at V and 2 bases at J; junction bases unmatched: 7. There are 16 residues in the CDR3. Germline CDR1 reads KGHSH; CDR2 reads LQKENI. The DNA of the CDR3 is TGTGCCAGCTCACGGATAAGCGGGGGGAACACAGATACGCAGTATTTT. As protein: CASSRISGGNTDTQYF.

The chain carries TRBV7-2 and TRBJ1-2; 7 bases fit TRBD1. CDR3 length equals 13 residues. The V gene's germline CDR1 is SGHTA and CDR2 FQGNSA. The V gene end was trimmed by 4 bases and the J gene end by 4 bases; junction bases not matched to a gene: 3. CDR3 amino acids: CASSSGQFYGYTF. The DNA for the CDR3 is TGTGCCAGCAGCTCGGGACAGTTCTATGGCTACACCTTC.

This clone was counted a few times. The chain combines TRBV6-5 with TRBJ1-4; D may be TRBD1 (5 bases). Germline V gene data show CDR1 as MNHEY and CDR2 as SVGAGI. The length of the CDR3 is 15 residues. V was trimmed by 4 bases and J by 3 bases, leaving 12 bases between them. CDR3 sequence: CASSSQGLSNEKLFF. The CDR3 nucleotides read TGTGCCAGCAGTTCCCAGGGCCTGTCTAATGAAAAACTGTTTTTT.

V gene TRBV7-6 combines with J gene TRBJ1-1; D perhaps matches TRBD1 (5 bases). Germline CDR1 and CDR2: SGHVS and FNYEAQ. V was trimmed by 1 base and J by 0 bases, leaving 9 bases between them. This CDR3 is 15 amino acids long. The chain's CDR3 is CASSLGAGLNTEAFF. The CDR3 region has the DNA TGTGCCAGCAGCTTAGGAGCAGGGTTGAACACTGAAGCTTTCTTT.